This TCR beta chain was recovered during a study of blood T cell repertoires in COVID-19. Study-wide context: PBMCs, B-cell-depleted T cells, or T cells were the source of the cDNA or gDNA that made up the material.

Original methodology: The assay estimated nucleated cells by amplifying reference gene primers. Measured with immunoSEQ multiplex PCR; TCRdb has only the in-frame clones, and not every one. V and J calls plus clone size are reproduced from that table; the DNA served to infer D and trimming. Of about 240,000 clones in the sample, roughly nine tenths are singletons; the top ten hold around 7.8%. The sample was peripheral blood. This TCR derives from a man between 60 and 75 years old who had recovered from COVID-19.

CDR3 residues: CASSAVKQGITEAFF. For the CDR3, the DNA is TGTGCCAGCAGCGCCGTAAAACAGGGAATTACTGAAGCTTTCTTT. This sequence joins TRBV9 and TRBJ1-1; D is perhaps TRBD1 (6 bases). Germline CDR1 SGDLS, CDR2 YYNGEE. The CDR3 extends over 15 amino acids. V was shortened by 3 bases and J by 5 bases, with 17 bases between the two germline ends. Drawing the rest from reference TRBV9 and TRBJ1-1, the complete variable domain is DSGVTQTPKHLITATGQRVTLRCSPRSGDLSVYWYQQSLDQGLQFLIQYYNGEERAKGNILERFSAQQFPDLHSELNLSSLELGDSALYFCASSAVKQGITEAFFGQGTRLTVV.